The 3 T cell receptor beta chains given below trace back to one sample, sequenced in a study of T cells in Graves' hyperthyroidism and ophthalmopathy. TCR beta CDR3 sequences were amplified from RNA transcripts. In the first-round RT-PCR of the TCR CDR3, the HTBI primer set was used. MiXCR was run by TCRdb on the multiplex PCR reads, yielding one entry per CDR3 protein. This sample has approximately 400,000 distinct CDR3 sequences; about 13% occur once, and the top ten carry 20% to 25%. Sample: blood. The receptor set was obtained from a man between 25 and 39 years old with Graves' hyperthyroidism that later progressed to Graves' ophthalmopathy.

The chain has TRBV5-1 and TRBJ2-3; 9 bases map to TRBD1. The CDR3 totals 17 residues. V shed 0 bases, J shed 6 bases, and the junction held 11 bases outside the gene matches. Germline loops: CDR1 SGHRS, CDR2 YFSETQ. The CDR3 DNA sequence: TGCGCCAGCAGCTTGGCCCCGACAGGGGGAGTAGGGGATACGCAGTATTTT. This gives the protein CASSLAPTGGVGDTQYF.

This clonotype was picked up one time. This sequence may be a read error, since a much larger clone differs from it by one base. The chain employs TRBV7-9 and TRBJ2-1; 10 nucleotides line up with TRBD2. The CDR3 loop spans 17 amino acids. The germline V gene has CDR1 SEHNR and CDR2 FQNEAQ (reference sequence). J lost 9 bases, V lost 4 bases, and 15 bases had no gene match. The CDR3: CASSSLVSERGGFEQFF. CDR3 bases: TGTGCCAGCAGCTCTTTGGTATCCGAGCGGGGGGGTTTTGAGCAGTTCTTC.

This clonotype was seen repeatedly, ten times or more. V gene TRBV15 combines with J gene TRBJ2-7; the D gene is possibly TRBD2 (7 bases). Looked up from germline, CDR1 is LNHNV and CDR2 is YYDKDF (reference sequence). The length of the CDR3 is 15 residues. V was trimmed by 1 base and J by 3 bases, leaving 13 bases between them. The CDR3 region has the DNA TGTGCCACCAGCAGAGGACGGGGGGCCGACTACGAGCAGTACTTC. This translates into CATSRGRGADYEQYF.